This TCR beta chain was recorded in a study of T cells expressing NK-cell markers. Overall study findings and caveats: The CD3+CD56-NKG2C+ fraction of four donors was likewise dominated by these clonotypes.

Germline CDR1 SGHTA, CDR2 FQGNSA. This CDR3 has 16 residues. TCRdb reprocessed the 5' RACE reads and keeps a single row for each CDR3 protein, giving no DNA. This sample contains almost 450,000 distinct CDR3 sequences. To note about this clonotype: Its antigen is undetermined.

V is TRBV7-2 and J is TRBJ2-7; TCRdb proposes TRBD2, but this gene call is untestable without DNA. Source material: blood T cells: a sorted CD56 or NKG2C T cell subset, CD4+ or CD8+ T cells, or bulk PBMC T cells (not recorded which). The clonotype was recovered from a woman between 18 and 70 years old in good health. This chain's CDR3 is CASSSNPRERFSEQYF.